This T cell receptor (beta chain) was sequenced for a study of control samples from healthy donors and cancer patients. The CDR3 totals 13 residues. V shed 6 bases and J 7 bases; nucleotides not matched to a gene: 6. Sequencing used immunoSEQ multiplex PCR; TCRdb keeps in-frame clones, though not all of them. Of about 250,000 clones listed, roughly four fifths are singletons. The sequenced material came from PBMCs. This sequence joins TRBV12-3 or TRBV12-4 and TRBJ1-1; 9 positions agree with TRBD1. The TCR comes from a woman in her sixties or seventies with lung cancer. CDR3 nucleotides: TGTGCCAGCAGATCCGCGGGACAGGGTGAAGCTTTCTTT. This sequence encodes CASRSAGQGEAFF.